The rows below give T cell receptor beta chains drawn from one sample of a study of cytomegalovirus exposure and HLA in healthy donors. Clones were read by immunoSEQ multiplex PCR, and TCRdb kept only the in-frame ones, dropping some. This table holds approximately 190,000 clones, more than 75% found once. Sequenced sample: PBMCs. The receptor set was obtained from a woman between 50 and 59 years old in good health and CMV-seropositive. CDR3s include the opening cysteine and the closing phenylalanine or tryptophan. D genes are given only for firm matches. Clone size is given for some rows only: seen once, a few or many times, or a class if the clone is expanded.

j_call v_call clone_size d_call cdr3_nt cdr3_aa
TRBJ2-7 TRBV4-1 - - TGCGCCAGCAGCCAAATCCAGGGGGGCGAGCAGTACTTC CASSQIQGGEQYF
TRBJ1-1 TRBV18 - - TGTGCCAGCTCACCACCGTCGAGGGAGGCTTTCTTT CASSPPSREAFF
TRBJ2-7 TRBV6-6 - - TGTGCCAGCAGTTCTTTCTACGAGCAGTACTTC CASSSFYEQYF
TRBJ1-1 TRBV29-1 - TRBD1 TGCAGCGCTCACAGGGGGCGGACTGAAGCTTTCTTT CSAHRGRTEAFF
TRBJ2-7 TRBV15 - - TGTGCCACCAGCAGAGATCGCGGGTACGAGCAGTACTTC CATSRDRGYEQYF
TRBJ2-1 TRBV9 - TRBD2 TGTGCCAGCAGCGCTGGAGGACTAGCGGGGAACAATGAGCAGTTCTTC CASSAGGLAGNNEQFF
TRBJ1-5 TRBV4-1 - - TGCGCCAGCAGCCAAGAGGGGGGTGGGAATCAGCCCCAGCATTTT CASSQEGGGNQPQHF
TRBJ1-2 TRBV5-8 - TRBD1 TGTGCCAGCAGCCCCCCGGGACAGCGCTCTAACTATGGCTACACCTTC CASSPPGQRSNYGYTF
TRBJ1-4 TRBV5-5 - - TGTGCCAGCAGCTTGGTGGGACTAGAGAGGGAAAAACTGTTTTTT CASSLVGLEREKLFF
TRBJ2-1 TRBV5-6 - TRBD2 TGTGCCAGCAGCTCGCGACTAGCGGGGGACGGGATTGAGCAGTTCTTC CASSSRLAGDGIEQFF
TRBJ1-2 TRBV6-1 - - TGTGCCAGCATTCCGACTTCCGGGACACCCTATGGCTACACCTTC CASIPTSGTPYGYTF
TRBJ2-1 TRBV2 - TRBD2 TGTGCCAGCAGTCTCGGGACTAGCGACCACAATGAGCAGTTCTTC CASSLGTSDHNEQFF
TRBJ2-7 TRBV4-3 - - TGCGCCAGCAGCCAAGATGGTGTGGCAGGGTCCTCCTACGAGCAGTACTTC CASSQDGVAGSSYEQYF
TRBJ1-6 TRBV19 - - TGTGCCACCTCGGACAGAGCCTATAATTCACCCCTCCACTTT CATSDRAYNSPLHF
TRBJ2-2 TRBV5-8 - - TGTGCCAGCAGCTTACAGTCCACCGGGGAGCTGTTTTTT CASSLQSTGELFF
TRBJ2-4 TRBV5-4 - TRBD1 TGTGCCAGCAGCTTGGGAGGGGGCACAGCCAAAAACATTCAGTACTTC CASSLGGGTAKNIQYF
TRBJ2-1 TRBV5-4 - TRBD2 TGTGCCAGCAGGTCCGGGACTACAACCTACAATGAGCAGTTCTTC CASRSGTTTYNEQFF
TRBJ2-2 TRBV10-3 - - TGTGCCATCAGACCGGGACAAAACACCGGGGAGCTGTTTTTT CAIRPGQNTGELFF
TRBJ2-5 TRBV7-9 - - TGTGCCAGCAGCTTAGTTTCAGGACTAAGAGAGACCCAGTACTTC CASSLVSGLRETQYF
TRBJ2-7 TRBV5-4 few - TGTGCCAGCAGCGTCGCTACAGGGACCTACGAGCAGTACTTC CASSVATGTYEQYF
TRBJ1-1 TRBV4-1 - - TGCGCCAGCAGCACAGTTATGAACACTGAAGCTTTCTTT CASSTVMNTEAFF
TRBJ2-5 TRBV6-5 - - TGTGCCAGCAGTTACTCGGGGGCAGACGAAGAGACCCAGTACTTC CASSYSGADEETQYF
TRBJ2-1 TRBV6-5 - TRBD2 TGTGCCAGCAGTTACTCCTCCGGGAGGTGGTACAATGAGCAGTTCTTC CASSYSSGRWYNEQFF
TRBJ2-3 TRBV6-1 once TRBD1 TGTGCCAGCAGTGCCTTAAGGACAGGGGGCACAGATACGCAGTATTTT CASSALRTGGTDTQYF
TRBJ1-1 TRBV5-5 - TRBD1 TGTGCCAGCAGCCCAATTCCGGGACAGGGGTCTGAAGCTTTCTTT CASSPIPGQGSEAFF
TRBJ2-2 TRBV7-2 - TRBD1 TGTGCCAGCACACGGGGACAGGGGGTCACCGGGGAGCTGTTTTTT CASTRGQGVTGELFF
TRBJ1-1 TRBV5-1 - - TGCGCCAGCAGCACACAGGGAGGGGGCACTGAAGCTTTCTTT CASSTQGGGTEAFF
TRBJ1-4 TRBV19 - - TGTGCCAGTAGTATTACAGGGAACGAAAAACTGTTTTTT CASSITGNEKLFF
TRBJ2-1 TRBV27 - - TGTGCCAGCAGTTTCGTGACGGAGCTCTACAATGAGCAGTTCTTC CASSFVTELYNEQFF
TRBJ1-2 TRBV7-3 - TRBD1 TGTGCCAGCAGCTACACAGGGGGCGCGGGGTATGGCTACACCTTC CASSYTGGAGYGYTF
TRBJ2-2 TRBV10-1 - TRBD1 TGCGCCAGCTCCAAAGGGGGCGCGGACACCGGGGAGCTGTTTTTT CASSKGGADTGELFF
TRBJ2-6 TRBV28 few - TGTGCCAGCATCTCCGGGGGAGGAGGGGCCAACGTCCTGACTTTC CASISGGGGANVLTF
TRBJ1-5 TRBV2 once TRBD1 TGTACCAGCAAAGATCTACAGGGGGCAGATCAGCCCCAGCATTTT CTSKDLQGADQPQHF
TRBJ2-5 TRBV5-8 - TRBD1 TGTGCCAGCAGCTTGGCCTGGGGACAGGGGGAGACCCAGTACTTC CASSLAWGQGETQYF
TRBJ2-2 TRBV6-6 - - TGTGCCAGCAGTTACGACGGGGGCACCGGGGAGCTGTTTTTT CASSYDGGTGELFF
TRBJ2-2 TRBV10-1 - - TGCGCCAGCAGTGAGTCGCAGCGGGCCGGGGAGCTGTTTTTT CASSESQRAGELFF
TRBJ1-2 TRBV6-5 - - TGTGCCAGCAGTTACCGCTGGGAGAATGGCTACACCTTC CASSYRWENGYTF
TRBJ2-1 TRBV5-4 - TRBD2 TGTGCCAGCAGCTTGGCGGGGGGGATTTACAATGAGCAGTTCTTC CASSLAGGIYNEQFF
TRBJ2-7 TRBV18 - TRBD1 TGTGCCAGCTCACCGTCCGGGACAGCCTCCTACGAGCAGTACTTC CASSPSGTASYEQYF
TRBJ1-2 TRBV6-5 once TRBD1 TGTGCCAGCAGGGCAGGACAGGGTTTTGGCTACACCTTC CASRAGQGFGYTF
TRBJ1-5 TRBV4-3 few - TGCGCCAGCAGCCACGAGGACAGTGGCAATCAGCCCCAGCATTTT CASSHEDSGNQPQHF
TRBJ2-1 TRBV7-3 few TRBD2 TGTGCCAGCAGCCCCGGGACTAGCGGGGATTTAAGCTCCTACAATGAGCAGTTCTTC CASSPGTSGDLSSYNEQFF
TRBJ2-5 TRBV2 - - TGTGCCAGCAGTGTTCAGCGGGCGGGGGAGACCCAGTACTTC CASSVQRAGETQYF
TRBJ1-5 TRBV18 - - TGTGCCAGCTCAACAGGGAGACGAGATCAGCCCCAGCATTTT CASSTGRRDQPQHF
TRBJ1-1 TRBV9 - - TGTGCCAGCAGCGTAGCAACAGGGTTGGACACTGAAGCTTTCTTT CASSVATGLDTEAFF
TRBJ2-7 TRBV11-2 - - TGTGCCAGCAGCTTAGATCGGGGGGCCCTCTCCTACGAGCAGTACTTC CASSLDRGALSYEQYF
TRBJ1-6 TRBV7-2 - - TGTGCCAGCAGCTTAGGCCCACAGCCCAGTTCACCCCTCCACTTT CASSLGPQPSSPLHF
TRBJ1-1 TRBV28 - TRBD1 TGTGCCAGCAGTCCCGGCGGGACAGGGGGTAATATTGCTGAAGCTTTCTTT CASSPGGTGGNIAEAFF
TRBJ2-1 TRBV18 - - TGTGCCAGCTCACTCAGTGGACAGTACAATGAGCAGTTCTTC CASSLSGQYNEQFF
TRBJ2-5 TRBV10-3 - TRBD1 TGTGCCATCAGGGGGACAGGGGGCGAACAAGAGACCCAGTACTTC CAIRGTGGEQETQYF
TRBJ1-1 TRBV5-1 - TRBD1 TGCGCCAGCAGCTTGGGCCCGGGACAGGGAACTGAAGCTTTCTTT CASSLGPGQGTEAFF
TRBJ1-2 TRBV7-8 - - TGTGCCAGCAGCAGCAATAACTATGGCTACACCTTC CASSSNNYGYTF
TRBJ1-1 TRBV18 - - TGTGCCAGCTCACCAACAAGGGAGGGTTGGACTGAAGCTTTCTTT CASSPTREGWTEAFF
TRBJ2-1 TRBV5-1 - TRBD2 TGCGCCAGCAGCTTGTTGGAGCGGGGGGCTCACAATGAGCAGTTCTTC CASSLLERGAHNEQFF
TRBJ2-1 TRBV9 - - TGTGCCAGCAGCGTAAGTCCGTGGGGGGACTACAATGAGCAGTTCTTC CASSVSPWGDYNEQFF
TRBJ1-1 TRBV6-1 few - TGTGCCAGCAGCTGGGGCACCATGAACACTGAAGCTTTCTTT CASSWGTMNTEAFF